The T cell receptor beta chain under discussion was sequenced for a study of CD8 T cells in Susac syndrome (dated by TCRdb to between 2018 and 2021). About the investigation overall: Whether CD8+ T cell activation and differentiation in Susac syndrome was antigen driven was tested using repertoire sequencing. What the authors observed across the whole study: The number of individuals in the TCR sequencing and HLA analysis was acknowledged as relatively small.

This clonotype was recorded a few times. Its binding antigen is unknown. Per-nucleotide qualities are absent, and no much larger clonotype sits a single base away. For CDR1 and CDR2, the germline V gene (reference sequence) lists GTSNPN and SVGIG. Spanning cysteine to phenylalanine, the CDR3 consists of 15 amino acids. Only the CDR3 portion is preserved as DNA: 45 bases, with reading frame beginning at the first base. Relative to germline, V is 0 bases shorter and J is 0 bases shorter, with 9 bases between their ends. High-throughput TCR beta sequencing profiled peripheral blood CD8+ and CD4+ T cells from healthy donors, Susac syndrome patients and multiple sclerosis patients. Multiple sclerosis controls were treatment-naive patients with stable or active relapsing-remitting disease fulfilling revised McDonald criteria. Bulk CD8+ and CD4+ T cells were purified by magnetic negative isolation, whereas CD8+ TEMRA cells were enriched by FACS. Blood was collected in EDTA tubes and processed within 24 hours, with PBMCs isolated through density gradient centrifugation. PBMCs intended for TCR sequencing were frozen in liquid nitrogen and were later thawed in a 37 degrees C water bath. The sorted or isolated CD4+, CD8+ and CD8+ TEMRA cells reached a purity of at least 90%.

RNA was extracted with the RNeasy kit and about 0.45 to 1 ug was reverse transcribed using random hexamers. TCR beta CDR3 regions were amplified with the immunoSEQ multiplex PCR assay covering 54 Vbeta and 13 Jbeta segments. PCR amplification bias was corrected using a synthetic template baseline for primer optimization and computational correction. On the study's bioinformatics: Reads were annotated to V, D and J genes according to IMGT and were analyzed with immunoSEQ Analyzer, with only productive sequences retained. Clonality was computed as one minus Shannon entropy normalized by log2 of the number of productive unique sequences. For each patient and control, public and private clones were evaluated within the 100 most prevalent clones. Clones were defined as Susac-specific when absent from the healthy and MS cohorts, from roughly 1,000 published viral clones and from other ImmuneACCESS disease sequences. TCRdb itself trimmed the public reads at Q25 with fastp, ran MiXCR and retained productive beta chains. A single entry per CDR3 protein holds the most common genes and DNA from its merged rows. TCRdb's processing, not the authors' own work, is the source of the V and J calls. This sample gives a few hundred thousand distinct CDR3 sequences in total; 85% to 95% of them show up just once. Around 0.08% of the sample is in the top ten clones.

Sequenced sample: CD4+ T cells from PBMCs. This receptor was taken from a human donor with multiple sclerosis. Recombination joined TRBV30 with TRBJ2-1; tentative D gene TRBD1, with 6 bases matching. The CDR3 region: CAWSVGQSSYNEQFF. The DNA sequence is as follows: TGTGCCTGGAGTGTAGGACAGAGCTCCTACAATGAGCAGTTCTTC.